These T cell receptor beta chains were read from a single sample in a study of graft-versus-host responses after intestinal transplantation. No antigen is known for these receptors. Sequenced by immunoSEQ multiplex PCR; TCRdb stores in-frame clones only, minus some. The repertoire holds tens of thousands of clones, about 91% seen once, with 0.35% in the top ten. Material: unstimulated CD4+ T cells sorted from spleen or lymph node cells, obtained before transplant. These receptors all stem from a human donor who was the organ donor for an intestinal transplant. CDR3s include the opening cysteine and the closing phenylalanine or tryptophan. A D gene is named only where the DNA matches it firmly. Clone sizes are given selectively: once, few, many, or a class where the clone is expanded.

j_gene: TRBJ2-7; abundance: few; v_gene: TRBV6-6; d_gene: TRBD2; CDR3aa: CASSYLGLADYEQYF; CDR3nt: TGTGCCAGCAGTTACTTGGGACTAGCGGATTACGAGCAGTACTTC
j_gene: TRBJ2-7; abundance: -; v_gene: TRBV18; d_gene: TRBD1; CDR3aa: CASTLSPNRGHEQYF; CDR3nt: TGTGCCAGCACGCTCTCACCTAACAGGGGTCACGAGCAGTACTTC
j_gene: TRBJ2-7; abundance: -; v_gene: TRBV7-9; d_gene: -; CDR3aa: CASSYREGDLDF; CDR3nt: TGTGCCAGCAGCTACAGGGAGGGGGACTTGGACTTC
j_gene: TRBJ1-5; abundance: -; v_gene: TRBV5-6; d_gene: TRBD1; CDR3aa: CASSSGTVSNQPQHF; CDR3nt: TGTGCCAGCAGTTCCGGGACAGTCAGCAATCAGCCCCAGCATTTT
j_gene: TRBJ1-3; abundance: -; v_gene: TRBV10-2; d_gene: TRBD1; CDR3aa: CASGQGGNTIYF; CDR3nt: TGCGCCAGCGGACAGGGTGGAAACACCATATATTTT
j_gene: TRBJ1-2; abundance: -; v_gene: TRBV29-1; d_gene: -; CDR3aa: CSVRIPGPSYGYTF; CDR3nt: TGCAGCGTTCGGATACCAGGGCCGTCCTATGGCTACACCTTC
j_gene: TRBJ1-4; abundance: -; v_gene: TRBV25-1; d_gene: -; CDR3aa: CASSEPRQAGHNEKLFF; CDR3nt: TGTGCCAGCAGTGAACCACGGCAGGCCGGACATAATGAAAAACTGTTTTTT
j_gene: TRBJ1-5; abundance: -; v_gene: TRBV2; d_gene: -; CDR3aa: CASMMSRYQPQHF; CDR3nt: TGTGCCAGCATGATGTCCAGATATCAGCCCCAGCATTTT
j_gene: TRBJ2-3; abundance: -; v_gene: TRBV30; d_gene: -; CDR3aa: CAYHRGGADTQYF; CDR3nt: TGTGCCTACCACAGGGGGGGAGCAGATACGCAGTATTTT
j_gene: TRBJ1-2; abundance: -; v_gene: TRBV18; d_gene: -; CDR3aa: CASSPPSRSNYGYTF; CDR3nt: TGTGCCAGCTCACCACCTTCCCGCAGTAACTATGGCTACACCTTC
j_gene: TRBJ1-2; abundance: -; v_gene: TRBV5-1; d_gene: -; CDR3aa: CASSLATGGPYGYTF; CDR3nt: TGCGCCAGCAGCTTGGCGACAGGAGGTCCCTATGGCTACACCTTC
j_gene: TRBJ1-2; abundance: -; v_gene: TRBV30; d_gene: TRBD1; CDR3aa: CAWTRGQGLLYGYTF; CDR3nt: TGTGCCTGGACCCGAGGACAGGGTCTCCTCTATGGCTACACCTTC
j_gene: TRBJ1-2; abundance: -; v_gene: TRBV6-1; d_gene: -; CDR3aa: CASRMRQDTSGYTF; CDR3nt: TGTGCCAGCAGAATGAGACAGGATACGAGTGGCTACACCTTC
j_gene: TRBJ1-5; abundance: -; v_gene: TRBV5-6; d_gene: -; CDR3aa: CASSLGGERYNQPQHF; CDR3nt: TGTGCCAGCAGCTTGGGGGGGGAGAGGTACAATCAGCCCCAGCATTTT
j_gene: TRBJ1-2; abundance: -; v_gene: TRBV6-6; d_gene: TRBD1; CDR3aa: CASSLGQGRGYGYTF; CDR3nt: TGTGCCAGCAGTTTGGGACAGGGAAGGGGCTATGGCTACACCTTC
j_gene: TRBJ1-1; abundance: -; v_gene: TRBV6-1; d_gene: -; CDR3aa: CASSDYIRGNTEAFF; CDR3nt: TGTGCCAGCAGTGATTATATTCGGGGGAACACTGAAGCTTTCTTT
j_gene: TRBJ2-2; abundance: -; v_gene: TRBV5-1; d_gene: -; CDR3aa: CATSDYPNTGELFF; CDR3nt: TGCGCCACCTCGGACTACCCGAACACCGGGGAGCTGTTTTTT
j_gene: TRBJ2-3; abundance: -; v_gene: TRBV19; d_gene: -; CDR3aa: CASSKERGTDTQYF; CDR3nt: TGTGCCAGTAGTAAGGAGAGGGGCACAGATACGCAGTATTTT
j_gene: TRBJ2-7; abundance: -; v_gene: TRBV19; d_gene: TRBD1; CDR3aa: CASSQTGGGYEQYF; CDR3nt: TGTGCCAGTAGTCAAACAGGGGGAGGTTACGAGCAGTACTTC
j_gene: TRBJ2-7; abundance: -; v_gene: TRBV15; d_gene: -; CDR3aa: CATSRDLTAYEQYF; CDR3nt: TGTGCCACCAGCAGAGATTTAACAGCCTACGAGCAGTACTTC
j_gene: TRBJ2-7; abundance: -; v_gene: TRBV18; d_gene: -; CDR3aa: CASSPRREASEQYF; CDR3nt: TGTGCCAGCTCACCACGTCGTGAGGCCTCCGAGCAGTACTTC
j_gene: TRBJ1-4; abundance: -; v_gene: TRBV25-1; d_gene: -; CDR3aa: CASSSAGDLNEKLFF; CDR3nt: TGTGCCAGCAGTTCCGCGGGGGATCTTAATGAAAAACTGTTTTTT
j_gene: TRBJ2-2; abundance: -; v_gene: TRBV10-3; d_gene: -; CDR3aa: CAIRAPPDSTGELFF; CDR3nt: TGTGCCATCAGAGCCCCTCCGGACAGCACCGGGGAGCTGTTTTTT
j_gene: TRBJ2-1; abundance: -; v_gene: TRBV7-9; d_gene: TRBD2; CDR3aa: CASTAAGLAGSNEQFF; CDR3nt: TGTGCCAGCACCGCGGCGGGTCTAGCGGGCAGCAATGAGCAGTTCTTC
j_gene: TRBJ2-2; abundance: -; v_gene: TRBV2; d_gene: -; CDR3aa: CASSEAGETGELFF; CDR3nt: TGTGCCAGCAGTGAAGCGGGCGAGACCGGGGAGCTGTTTTTT
j_gene: TRBJ2-1; abundance: -; v_gene: TRBV18; d_gene: -; CDR3aa: CASSPPGGHNNEQFF; CDR3nt: TGTGCCAGCTCACCACCCGGGGGGCACAACAATGAGCAGTTCTTC
j_gene: TRBJ2-6; abundance: -; v_gene: TRBV10-3; d_gene: TRBD1; CDR3aa: CAILGTGGAWGANVLTF; CDR3nt: TGTGCCATCCTGGGGACAGGGGGCGCTTGGGGGGCCAACGTCCTGACTTTC